This T cell receptor (beta chain) is drawn from a study of vaccination effects on CD4 cells after COVID-19 (dated by TCRdb to the early 2020s). As for the study more broadly: Two doses of either the BNT162b2 or the mRNA-1273 mRNA SARS-CoV-2 vaccine were administered to participants. The study compared SARS-CoV-2 spike-specific CD4+ TCR repertoires before and after mRNA vaccination in COVID-19 convalescent patients and infection-naive vaccine recipients. A total of more than 8 COVID-19 convalescent patients and 4 SARS-CoV-2-naive healthy vaccine recipients were included in the full study. Cultures from other donors in the study were sequenced with the Oncomine TCR Beta short-read assay on an Illumina iSeq 100. Study-wide findings and limitations: The study was limited by a small number of convalescent patients, and early post-infection timepoints were lacking. Among healthy vaccine recipients, nearly all vaccine-induced clones were SARS-CoV-2 mono-reactive, and only 1 of 255 was cross-reactive with common cold coronaviruses. Marked clonal contraction was observed in both infection-induced and vaccine-induced clones at late post-vaccination timepoints, consistent with waning T cell responses.

With regard to this clone: Its cognate antigen has yet to be identified. No base quality values were provided; no much bigger clone lies one nucleotide off.

Library method: the immunoSEQ multiplex PCR assay. DNA from the cultured and isolated CD4+ T cells underwent TCR beta CDR3 sequencing. As for the original processing: Non-productive TCR sequences were removed and reads were trimmed to the CDR3 region, keeping CDR3s of at least 7 amino acids. The MANAFEST web app was used to identify antigen-specific clonotypes by comparing expansion in peptide wells with expansion in reference cultures. To be called positive, a clone needed expansion at FDR<0.05 compared with the reference and with all other wells, an odds ratio greater than 5, and a frequency greater than 0.1% in two replicate wells. Cross-reactive clonotypes were defined as significantly expanded in SARS-CoV-2 spike wells and in at least one common cold coronavirus spike condition. Levenshtein distance calculated with the stringdist R package was used to assess CDR3 similarity, and unrooted trees were constructed with ape in R 3.6.1. Not all clones reach the TCRdb copy of this immuneACCESS table, which keeps in-frame sequences only. Checked studies attribute under half of the gap to unresolved V genes and leave the rest unexplained. D and trimming were read from the DNA, whereas the V and J calls and clone size are those reported in that table. In all, the sample holds about 79,000 clones, and around 70% of those were seen once. The ten largest clones represent approximately 1.7% of the sample.

Measured from the cysteine to the phenylalanine, the CDR3 is 14 residues long. CDR3 DNA only is kept here, 42 bases in frame from base 1. The germline V gene yields KGHSH for CDR1 and LQKENI for CDR2. V gives up 4 bases and J gives up 0 bases, and the segment between their germline ends measures 4 bases. To identify antigen-specific CD4+ T cell clonotypes by their expansion, the ViraFEST assay first stimulated PBMC with viral peptide pools and then applied TCR sequencing. After more than nine days of culture, CD4+ T cells were isolated with the EasySep CD4+ T cell isolation kit. The absence of prior SARS-CoV-2 infection in healthy vaccine recipients was confirmed by negative nucleocapsid antibodies before and after vaccination. Each well held 1.5 million to 2 million PBMC cultured in IMDM containing around 5% human AB serum, approximately 10 IU/ml IL-2 and gentamicin, along with around 11 ug/ml peptides. Half of the culture medium was replaced with fresh IL-2-containing medium on days 3 and 7. Unless noted otherwise, every peptide stimulation condition was cultured in triplicate wells. PBMC were separated from whole blood using Ficoll-Paque Plus gradient centrifugation and were then either cryopreserved at -140C or used fresh. The spike proteins of SARS-CoV-2 and of the common cold coronaviruses HCoV-NL63, HCoV-OC43 and HCoV-229E were spanned by overlapping peptide pools. Genomic DNA was extracted from cultured CD4+ T cells with the QIAamp micro DNA kit.

The input for sequencing was CD4+ T cells from PBMCs cultured with HCoV-229E spike peptides, taken before COVID-19 vaccination. The cell subset or site label on this specimen signifies: HCoV-229E spike overlapping peptide pool stimulation. The V and J genes are TRBV18 and TRBJ2-6; too little of a D gene remains to name it. The clonotype comes from a human donor who received a COVID-19 vaccine. In nucleotides, the sequence is TGTGCCAGCTCACTTCACTCTGGGGCCAACGTCCTGACTTTC. This codes for CASSLHSGANVLTF.